This T cell receptor (beta chain) stems from a study of blood T cell repertoires in COVID-19. On this clone itself: Other DNA sequences from this sample encode an identical CDR3 as well.

TCRdb keeps only in-frame clones here, not all; method: immunoSEQ multiplex PCR. The table records more than 250,000 clones, roughly 91% of them present only once. V trimming: 6 bases; J trimming: 3 bases; junction bases outside the gene matches: 3. Germline V gene sequence: CDR1 KGHSH, CDR2 LQKENI. CDR3 size: 13 residues. The sample consisted of peripheral blood. The chain is built from TRBV18 and TRBJ1-2; 8 bases are a match to TRBD1. The receptor was derived from a man aged 45-60 years with active or convalescent COVID-19. CDR3 nucleotide sequence: TGTGCCAGCTCCCCGGGACAGGACTATGGCTACACCTTC. Its translation: CASSPGQDYGYTF.